One sample yielded the 12 T cell receptor beta chains listed below, sequenced in a study of control samples from healthy donors and cancer patients. This table comes from immunoSEQ multiplex PCR, and its TCRdb copy is limited to in-frame clones, with some not included. The sample yields about 98,000 clones, 82% seen once. The sequenced sample was blood. Receptors were obtained from a man aged 55 to 70 in good health.

This clone has only one observation. The chain carries TRBV19 and TRBJ2-4; 9 bases line up with TRBD1. CDR3 length: 15 residues. Germline CDR1 LNHDA, CDR2 SQIVND (reference sequence). With 4 bases clipped from V and 9 bases from J, the junction kept 10 bases outside the gene matches. Here the CDR3 DNA reads TGTGCCAGTAGTACGAGGGGACAGGGTGTATCCATTCAGTACTTC. Translation gives CASSTRGQGVSIQYF.

V is TRBV4-2 and J is TRBJ1-5, with 7 bases that match TRBD1. The CDR3 contains 15 residues. Germline V gene sequence: CDR1 LGHNA, CDR2 YNFKEQ. V shed 1 base and J 6 bases; nucleotides not matched to a gene: 6. The DNA for the CDR3 is TGTGCCAGCAGCCAAGCAGGGGGAATAAGTCAGCCCCAGCATTTT. Its protein is CASSQAGGISQPQHF.

The genes are TRBV14 and TRBJ1-1; tentative D call: TRBD1 (6 bases). The CDR3 is made up of 13 amino acids. V was shortened by 4 bases and J by 6 bases, with 12 bases between the two germline ends. CDR1 SGHDN and CDR2 FVKESK come from the germline V gene. The CDR3 DNA follows: TGTGCCAGCAGCCTACTCAGGGGTGCTGAAGCTTTCTTT. Translated: CASSLLRGAEAFF.

The chain links TRBV2 to TRBJ1-3, with 7 bases aligning to TRBD1. The V gene's germline CDR1 is SNHLY and CDR2 FYNNEI. After removal of 6 bases from V and 0 bases from J, the junction contained 5 bases not matched to a gene. CDR3 length equals 15 residues. CDR3 sequence (DNA): TGTGCCAGCAGCGCAGACAGGGACTCTGGAAACACCATATATTTT. Translated, it gives CASSADRDSGNTIYF.

This clone was recorded a few times. The chain couples TRBV11-2 to TRBJ2-7; TRBD2 is a possible D gene (7 bases). CDR3 length: 15 residues. In germline, CDR1 is SGHAT, CDR2 FQNNGV. Trimming shortened V by 0 bases and J by 3 bases, and 12 bases separated the two germline ends. The CDR3 loop reads CASSLDRGAGYEQYF. The CDR3 nucleotides read TGTGCCAGCAGCTTAGATCGGGGGGCGGGCTACGAGCAGTACTTC.

The chain employs TRBV5-1 and TRBJ2-3; D unresolved. V lost 3 bases to trimming and J lost 6 bases, with 5 bases between them. CDR3 length: 11 amino acids. Germline-derived CDR1 and CDR2 are SGHRS and YFSETQ. CDR3 residues: CASSSSDTQYF. CDR3 bases: TGCGCCAGCAGCTCCTCGGATACGCAGTATTTT.

This clone was observed a handful of times. Other DNA sequences within the sample encode an identical CDR3. The chain recombines TRBV6-1 with TRBJ2-7, with unresolved D. The germline CDR1 and CDR2 sequences are MNHNS and SASEGT. This CDR3 comprises 15 residues. The V end lost 0 bases, the J end lost 3 bases, and 12 bases lay between the germline ends. CDR3 sequence reads: CASSEASGSSYEQYF. In DNA form, the CDR3 reads TGTGCCAGCAGTGAAGCGAGTGGCTCGAGCTACGAGCAGTACTTC.

The chain joins TRBV24-1 to TRBJ1-2, with a weak D call TRBD1 (6 bases). This CDR3 has 17 amino acids. The germline V gene has CDR1 KGHDR and CDR2 SFDVKD. The V gene lost 1 base and the J gene lost 9 bases, with 23 bases spanning the gap. CDR3 nucleotide sequence: TGTGCCACCAGTGATTTTAGGACAGAGGGGGTTATTGAGCGCTACACCTTC. Translation: CATSDFRTEGVIERYTF.

The chain carries TRBV5-1 and TRBJ2-5; 7 nucleotides align to TRBD1. The ends lost 0 bases at V and 5 bases at J; junction bases unmatched: 7. Germline V CDR1 and CDR2: SGHRS, YFSETQ. The CDR3 loop spans 15 amino acids. The chain's CDR3 is CASSLGRGQWETQYF. DNA of the CDR3: TGCGCCAGCAGCTTGGGTAGGGGGCAATGGGAGACCCAGTACTTC.

This rearrangement joins TRBV4-1 to TRBJ2-7, with 14 bases identical to TRBD2. The CDR3 covers 15 residues. V lost 5 bases to trimming and J lost 0 bases; unmatched junction nucleotides: 0. Germline assignment: CDR1 MGHRA and CDR2 YSYEKL. Here the CDR3 DNA reads TGCGCCAGCAGCGGACTAGCGGGGGGCTCCTACGAGCAGTACTTC. The encoded protein is CASSGLAGGSYEQYF.

The chain has TRBV5-1 and TRBJ1-6; 12 bases line up with TRBD1. The CDR3 runs to 16 residues. V was pared by 0 bases and J by 9 bases, with 4 bases of the junction left unmatched. CDR1 is SGHRS and CDR2 is YFSETQ in the germline V gene. In DNA, the CDR3 is TGCGCCAGCAGCTTGGCCGGGGACAGGGGGCTTTCACCCCTCCACTTT. Translated: CASSLAGDRGLSPLHF.

This chain uses TRBV6-6 with TRBJ1-5, with TRBD1 matching over 8 bases. This CDR3 region has 14 residues. The V segment lost 6 bases and the J segment 0 bases; nucleotides outside the gene matches: 1. Germline CDR1 and CDR2: MNHNY and SVGAGI (reference sequence). Here the CDR3 reads CASSDRGSNQPQHF. The DNA for the CDR3 is TGTGCCAGCAGCGACAGGGGTAGCAATCAGCCCCAGCATTTT.